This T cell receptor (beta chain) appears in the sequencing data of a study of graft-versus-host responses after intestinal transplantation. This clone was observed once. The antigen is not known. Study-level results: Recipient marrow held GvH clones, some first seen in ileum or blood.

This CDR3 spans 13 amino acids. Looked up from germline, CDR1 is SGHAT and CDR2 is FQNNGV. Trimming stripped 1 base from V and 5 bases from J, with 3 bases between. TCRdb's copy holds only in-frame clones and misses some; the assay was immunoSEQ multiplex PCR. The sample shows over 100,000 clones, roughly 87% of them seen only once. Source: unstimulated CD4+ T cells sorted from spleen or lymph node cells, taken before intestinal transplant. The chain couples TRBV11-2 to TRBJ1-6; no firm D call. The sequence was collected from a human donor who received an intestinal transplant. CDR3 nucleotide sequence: TGTGCCAGCAGCTTAGTGGATAATTCACCCCTCCACTTT. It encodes CASSLVDNSPLHF. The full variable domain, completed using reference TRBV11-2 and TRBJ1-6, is EAGVAQSPRYKIIEKRQSVAFWCNPISGHATLYWYQQILGQGPKLLIQFQNNGVVDDSQLPKDRFSAERLKGVDSTLKIQPAKLEDSAVYLCASSLVDNSPLHFGNGTRLTVT.